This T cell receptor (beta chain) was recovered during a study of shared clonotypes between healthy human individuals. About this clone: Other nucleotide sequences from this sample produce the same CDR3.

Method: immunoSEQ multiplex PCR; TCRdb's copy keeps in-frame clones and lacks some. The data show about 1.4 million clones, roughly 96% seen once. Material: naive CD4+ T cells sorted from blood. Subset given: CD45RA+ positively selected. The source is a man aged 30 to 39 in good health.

The CDR3 reads CASSLQGAYGYTF. The DNA for the CDR3 is TGTGCCAGCAGTTTACAAGGGGCTTATGGCTACACCTTC. The chain links TRBV28 to TRBJ1-2; maybe TRBD1 (5 bases). The germline CDR1 and CDR2 sequences are MDHEN and SYDVKM. The CDR3 has 13 residues. The V end was cut by 2 bases, the J end by 5 bases, with 9 bases between.